This TCR beta chain is from a study of OX40 agonist ivuxolimab in advanced cancers. Across the study: The dose-escalation cohort had hepatocellular carcinoma, melanoma, renal cell or head and neck cancer.

In regard to this clone: No antigen is known for it.

In germline, CDR1 is WNHNN, CDR2 SYGVQD (reference sequence). The CDR3 consists of 16 residues. V gave up 0 bases and J gave up 4 bases, with 12 bases separating them. TCRdb keeps only in-frame clones here, not all; method: immunoSEQ multiplex PCR. The sample lists 30,000 or so clones; roughly nine tenths were seen once. Notes on the study in general: Dose levels from 0.1 to 3.0 mg/kg saw CD4+ and CD8+ blood T cells expand clonally by week 6.

The starting material was CD4+ or CD8+ T cells sorted from blood, obtained in a trial of the OX40 agonist ivuxolimab. The chain recombines TRBV10-1 with TRBJ2-2; D perhaps matches TRBD2 (5 bases). This receptor was obtained from an adult with an advanced solid tumor such as melanoma, head and neck, liver or kidney cancer. DNA of the CDR3: TGCGCCAGCAGTGAGTCGTCGGGGAGTATCACCGGGGAGCTGTTTTTT. Translating it yields CASSESSGSITGELFF.